The table lists the clone carrying this TCR beta chain with many counts. The sample carries other DNA sequences with the same CDR3. Original handling: Scientists estimated how many nucleated cells there were by amplifying reference gene primers. Libraries were prepared by immunoSEQ multiplex PCR; TCRdb keeps only in-frame clonotypes and omits some of them. The D gene and trimming were derived from the DNA, and the V and J assignments and clone size from that table. There are more than 90,000 clones in the sample; 70% to 90% occur only once, and over 1.2% lies in the top ten. The sample comes from a study of blood T cell repertoires in COVID-19. CDR3 size: 14 residues. The V end lost 8 bases, the J end lost 1 base, and 15 bases lay between the germline ends. Germline V CDR1 and CDR2: MGHDK, SYGVNS.

The chain combines TRBV25-1 with TRBJ2-7, with a tentative D call TRBD1 (6 bases). The sample consisted of peripheral blood. This TCR was sampled from a man in his forties with acute or convalescent COVID-19. The CDR3 protein is CASSRAGESYEQYF. CDR3 coding DNA: TGTGCCAGCTCTCGGGCAGGGGAGTCCTACGAGCAGTACTTC.